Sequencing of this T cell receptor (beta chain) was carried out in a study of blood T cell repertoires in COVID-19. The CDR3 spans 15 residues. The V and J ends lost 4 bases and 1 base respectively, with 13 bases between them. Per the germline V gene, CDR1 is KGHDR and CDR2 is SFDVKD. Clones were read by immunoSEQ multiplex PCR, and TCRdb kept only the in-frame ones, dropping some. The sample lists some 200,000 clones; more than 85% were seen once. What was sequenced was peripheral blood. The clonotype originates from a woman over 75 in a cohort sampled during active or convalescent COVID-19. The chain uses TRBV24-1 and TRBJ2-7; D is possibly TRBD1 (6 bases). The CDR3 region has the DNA TGTGCCACCAGTGACGATAGCAGGGGATCCTACGAGCAGTACTTC. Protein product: CATSDDSRGSYEQYF.